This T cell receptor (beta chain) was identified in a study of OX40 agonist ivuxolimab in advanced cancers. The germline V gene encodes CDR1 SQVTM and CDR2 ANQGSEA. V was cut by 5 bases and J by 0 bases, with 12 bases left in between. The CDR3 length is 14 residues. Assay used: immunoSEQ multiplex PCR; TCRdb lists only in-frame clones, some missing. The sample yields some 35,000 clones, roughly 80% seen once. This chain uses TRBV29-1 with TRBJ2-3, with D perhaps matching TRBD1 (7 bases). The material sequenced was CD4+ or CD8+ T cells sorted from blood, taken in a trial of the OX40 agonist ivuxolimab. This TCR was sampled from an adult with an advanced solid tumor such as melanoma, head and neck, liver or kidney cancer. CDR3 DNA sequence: TGCAGCGTTTGCCCAGGGGGGAGCACAGATACGCAGTATTTT. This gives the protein CSVCPGGSTDTQYF.